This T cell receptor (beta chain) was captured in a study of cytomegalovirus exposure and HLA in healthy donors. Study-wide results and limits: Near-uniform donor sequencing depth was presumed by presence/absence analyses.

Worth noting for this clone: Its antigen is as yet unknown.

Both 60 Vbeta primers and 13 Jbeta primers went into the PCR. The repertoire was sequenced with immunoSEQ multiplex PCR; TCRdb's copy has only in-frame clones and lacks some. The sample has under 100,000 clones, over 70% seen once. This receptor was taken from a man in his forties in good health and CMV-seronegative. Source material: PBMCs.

This chain's CDR3 is CASSQDSGLRVSPLHF. The CDR3 bases are TGCGCCAGCAGCCAAGATAGCGGGTTGAGGGTATCACCCCTCCACTTT. This chain joins TRBV4-1 and TRBJ1-6, with unresolved D. The CDR3 runs to 16 residues. The germline V gene encodes CDR1 MGHRA and CDR2 YSYEKL. Trimming took 0 bases from V and 10 from J, leaving 16 bases between them.